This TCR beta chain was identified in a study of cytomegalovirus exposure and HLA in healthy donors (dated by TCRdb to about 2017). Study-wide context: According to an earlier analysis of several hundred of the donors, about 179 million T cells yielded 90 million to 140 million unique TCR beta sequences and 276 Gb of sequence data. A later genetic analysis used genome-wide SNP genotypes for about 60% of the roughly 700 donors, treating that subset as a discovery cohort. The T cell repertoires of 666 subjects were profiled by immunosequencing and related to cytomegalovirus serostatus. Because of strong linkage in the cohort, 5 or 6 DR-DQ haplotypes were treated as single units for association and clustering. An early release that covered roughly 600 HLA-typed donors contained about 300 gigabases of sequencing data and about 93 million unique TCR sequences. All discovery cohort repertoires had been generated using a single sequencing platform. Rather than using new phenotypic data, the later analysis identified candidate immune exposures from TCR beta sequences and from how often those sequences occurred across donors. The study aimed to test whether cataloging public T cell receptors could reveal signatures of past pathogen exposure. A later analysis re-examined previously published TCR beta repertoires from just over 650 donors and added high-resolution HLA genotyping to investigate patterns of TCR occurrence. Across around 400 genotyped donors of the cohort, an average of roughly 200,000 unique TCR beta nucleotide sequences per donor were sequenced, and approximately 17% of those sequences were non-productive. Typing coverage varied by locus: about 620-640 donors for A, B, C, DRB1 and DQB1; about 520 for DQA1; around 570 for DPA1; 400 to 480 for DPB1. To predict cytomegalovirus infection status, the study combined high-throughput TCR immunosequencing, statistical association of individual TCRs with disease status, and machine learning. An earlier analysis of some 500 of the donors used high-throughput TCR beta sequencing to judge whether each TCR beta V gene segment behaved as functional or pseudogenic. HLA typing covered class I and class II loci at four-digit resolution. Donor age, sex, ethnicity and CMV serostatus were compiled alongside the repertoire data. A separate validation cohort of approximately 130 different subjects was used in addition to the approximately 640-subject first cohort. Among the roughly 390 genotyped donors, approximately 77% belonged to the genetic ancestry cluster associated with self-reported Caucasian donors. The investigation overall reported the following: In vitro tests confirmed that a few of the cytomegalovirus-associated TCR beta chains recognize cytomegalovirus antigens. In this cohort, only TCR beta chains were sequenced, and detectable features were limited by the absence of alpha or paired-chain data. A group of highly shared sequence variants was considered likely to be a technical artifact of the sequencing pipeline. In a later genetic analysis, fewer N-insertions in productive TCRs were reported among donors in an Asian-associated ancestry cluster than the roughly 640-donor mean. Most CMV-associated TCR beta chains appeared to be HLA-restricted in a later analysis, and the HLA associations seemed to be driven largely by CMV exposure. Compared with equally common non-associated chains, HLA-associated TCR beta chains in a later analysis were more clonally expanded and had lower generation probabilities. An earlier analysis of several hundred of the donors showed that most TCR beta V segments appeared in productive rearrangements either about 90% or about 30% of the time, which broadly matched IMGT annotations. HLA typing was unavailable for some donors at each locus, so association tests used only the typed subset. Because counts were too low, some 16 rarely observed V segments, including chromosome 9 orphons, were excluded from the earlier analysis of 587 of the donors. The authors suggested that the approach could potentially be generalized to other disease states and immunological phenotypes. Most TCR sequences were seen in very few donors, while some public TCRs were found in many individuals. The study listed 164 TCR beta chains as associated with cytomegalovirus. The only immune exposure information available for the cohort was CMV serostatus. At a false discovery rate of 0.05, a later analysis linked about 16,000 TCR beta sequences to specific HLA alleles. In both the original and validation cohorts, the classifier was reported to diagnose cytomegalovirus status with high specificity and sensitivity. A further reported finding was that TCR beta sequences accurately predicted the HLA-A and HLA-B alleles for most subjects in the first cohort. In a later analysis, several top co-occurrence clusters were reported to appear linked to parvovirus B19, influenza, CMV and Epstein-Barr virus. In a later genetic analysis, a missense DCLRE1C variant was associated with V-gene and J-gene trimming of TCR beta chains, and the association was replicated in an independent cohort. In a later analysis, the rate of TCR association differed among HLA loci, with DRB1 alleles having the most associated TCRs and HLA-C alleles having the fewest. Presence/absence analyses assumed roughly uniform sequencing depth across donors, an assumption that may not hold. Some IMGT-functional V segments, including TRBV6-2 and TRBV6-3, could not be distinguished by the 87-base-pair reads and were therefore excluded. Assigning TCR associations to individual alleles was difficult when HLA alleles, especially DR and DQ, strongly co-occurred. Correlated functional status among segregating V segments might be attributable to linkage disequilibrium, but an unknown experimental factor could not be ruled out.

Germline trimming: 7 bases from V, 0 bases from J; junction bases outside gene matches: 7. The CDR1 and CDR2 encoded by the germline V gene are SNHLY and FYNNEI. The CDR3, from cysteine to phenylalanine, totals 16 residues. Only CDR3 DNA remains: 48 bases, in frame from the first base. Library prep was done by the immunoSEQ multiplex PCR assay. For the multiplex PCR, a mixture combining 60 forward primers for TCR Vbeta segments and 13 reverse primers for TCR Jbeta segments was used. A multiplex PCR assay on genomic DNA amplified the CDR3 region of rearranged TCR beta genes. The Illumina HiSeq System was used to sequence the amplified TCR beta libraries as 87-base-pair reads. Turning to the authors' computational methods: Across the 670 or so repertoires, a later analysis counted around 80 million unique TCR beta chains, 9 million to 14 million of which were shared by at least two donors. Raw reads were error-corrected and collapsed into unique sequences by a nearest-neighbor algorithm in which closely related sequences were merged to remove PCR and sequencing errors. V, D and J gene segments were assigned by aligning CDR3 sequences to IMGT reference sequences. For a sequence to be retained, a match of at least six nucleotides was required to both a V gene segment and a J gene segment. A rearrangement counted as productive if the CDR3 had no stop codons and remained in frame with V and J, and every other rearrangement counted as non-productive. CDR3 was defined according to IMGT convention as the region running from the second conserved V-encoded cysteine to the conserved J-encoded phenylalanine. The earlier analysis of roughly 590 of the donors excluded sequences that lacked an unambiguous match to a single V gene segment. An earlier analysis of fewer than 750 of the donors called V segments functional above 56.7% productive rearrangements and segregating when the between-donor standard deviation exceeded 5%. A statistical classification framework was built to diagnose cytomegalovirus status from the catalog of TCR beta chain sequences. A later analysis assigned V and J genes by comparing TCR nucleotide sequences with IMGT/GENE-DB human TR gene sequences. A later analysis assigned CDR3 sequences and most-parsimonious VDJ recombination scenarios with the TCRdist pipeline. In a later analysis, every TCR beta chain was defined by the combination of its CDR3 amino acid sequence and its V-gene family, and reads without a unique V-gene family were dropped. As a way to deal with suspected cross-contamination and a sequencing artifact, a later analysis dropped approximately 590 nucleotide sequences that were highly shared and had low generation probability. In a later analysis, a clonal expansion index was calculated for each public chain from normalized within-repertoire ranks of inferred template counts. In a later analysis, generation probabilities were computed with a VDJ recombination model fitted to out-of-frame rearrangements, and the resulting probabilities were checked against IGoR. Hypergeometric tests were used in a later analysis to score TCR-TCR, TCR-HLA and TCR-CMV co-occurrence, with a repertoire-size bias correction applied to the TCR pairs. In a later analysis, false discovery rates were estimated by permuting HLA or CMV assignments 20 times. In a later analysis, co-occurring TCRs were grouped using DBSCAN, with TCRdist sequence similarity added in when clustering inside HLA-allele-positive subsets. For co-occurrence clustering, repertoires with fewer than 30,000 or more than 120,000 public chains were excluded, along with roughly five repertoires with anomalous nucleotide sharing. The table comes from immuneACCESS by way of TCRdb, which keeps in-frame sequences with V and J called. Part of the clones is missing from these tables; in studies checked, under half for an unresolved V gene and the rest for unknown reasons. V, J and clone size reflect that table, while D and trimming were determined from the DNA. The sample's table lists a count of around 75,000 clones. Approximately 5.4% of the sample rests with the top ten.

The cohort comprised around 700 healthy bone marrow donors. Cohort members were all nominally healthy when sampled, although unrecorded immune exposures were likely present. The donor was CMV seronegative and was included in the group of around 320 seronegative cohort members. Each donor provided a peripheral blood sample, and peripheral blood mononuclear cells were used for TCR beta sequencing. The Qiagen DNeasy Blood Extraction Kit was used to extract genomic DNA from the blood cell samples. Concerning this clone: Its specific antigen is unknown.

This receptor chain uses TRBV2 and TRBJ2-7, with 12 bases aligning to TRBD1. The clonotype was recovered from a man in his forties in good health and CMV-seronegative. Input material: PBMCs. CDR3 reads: CASNPGQGAFSYEQYF. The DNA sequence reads TGTGCCAGCAACCCGGGACAGGGGGCGTTCTCCTACGAGCAGTACTTC.